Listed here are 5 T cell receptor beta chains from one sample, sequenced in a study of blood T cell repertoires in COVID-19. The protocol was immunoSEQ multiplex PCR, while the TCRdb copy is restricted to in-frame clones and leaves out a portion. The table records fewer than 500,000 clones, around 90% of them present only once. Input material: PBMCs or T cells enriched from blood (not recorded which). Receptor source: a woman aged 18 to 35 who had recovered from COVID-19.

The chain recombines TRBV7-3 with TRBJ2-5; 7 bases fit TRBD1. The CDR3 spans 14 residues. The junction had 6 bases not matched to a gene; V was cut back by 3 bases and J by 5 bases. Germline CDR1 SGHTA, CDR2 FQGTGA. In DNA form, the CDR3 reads TGTGCCAGCAGCTTTACAGGGGCGGGTGAGACCCAGTACTTC. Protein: CASSFTGAGETQYF. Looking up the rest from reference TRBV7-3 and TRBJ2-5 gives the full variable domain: GAGVSQTPSNKVTEKGKYVELRCDPISGHTALYWYRQSLGQGPEFLIYFQGTGAADDSGLPNDRFFAVRPEGSVSTLKIQRTERGDSAVYLCASSFTGAGETQYFGPGTRLLVL.

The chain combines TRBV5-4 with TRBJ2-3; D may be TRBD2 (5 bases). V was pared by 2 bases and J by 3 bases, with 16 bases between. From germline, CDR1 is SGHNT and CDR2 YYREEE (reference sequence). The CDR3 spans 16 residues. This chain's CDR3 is CASSFGRASLTDTQYF. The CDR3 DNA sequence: TGTGCCAGCAGCTTCGGGCGGGCCAGCTTGACAGATACGCAGTATTTT.

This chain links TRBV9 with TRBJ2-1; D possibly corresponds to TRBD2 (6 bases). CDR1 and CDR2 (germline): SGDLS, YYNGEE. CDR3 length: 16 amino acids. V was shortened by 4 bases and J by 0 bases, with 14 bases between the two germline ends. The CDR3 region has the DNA TGTGCCAGCAGCACTCTCGGGGGTCACTCCTACAATGAGCAGTTCTTC. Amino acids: CASSTLGGHSYNEQFF.

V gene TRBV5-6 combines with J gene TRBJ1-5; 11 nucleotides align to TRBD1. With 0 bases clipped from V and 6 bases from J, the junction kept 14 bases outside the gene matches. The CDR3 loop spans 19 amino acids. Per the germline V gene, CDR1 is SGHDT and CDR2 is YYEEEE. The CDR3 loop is CASSLVQGTGGSSRQPQHF. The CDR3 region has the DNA TGTGCCAGCAGCTTGGTGCAGGGGACAGGGGGTTCTTCACGTCAGCCCCAGCATTTT.

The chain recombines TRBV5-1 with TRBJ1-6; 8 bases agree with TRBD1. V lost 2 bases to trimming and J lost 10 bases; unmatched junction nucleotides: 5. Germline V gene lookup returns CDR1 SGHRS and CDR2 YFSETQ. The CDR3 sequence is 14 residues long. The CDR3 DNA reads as TGCGCCAGCAGCTTCCCAGGGGGCGAGTCACCCCTCCACTTT. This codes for CASSFPGGESPLHF.